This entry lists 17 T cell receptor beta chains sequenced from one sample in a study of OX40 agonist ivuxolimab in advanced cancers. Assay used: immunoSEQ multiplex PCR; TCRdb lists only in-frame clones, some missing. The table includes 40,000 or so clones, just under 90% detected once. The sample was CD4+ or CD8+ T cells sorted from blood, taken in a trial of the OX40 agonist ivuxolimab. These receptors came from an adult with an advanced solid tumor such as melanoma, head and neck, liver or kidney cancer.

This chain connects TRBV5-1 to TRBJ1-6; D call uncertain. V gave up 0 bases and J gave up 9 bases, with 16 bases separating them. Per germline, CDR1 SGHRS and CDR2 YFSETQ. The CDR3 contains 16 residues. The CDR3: CASSLETQISGSPLHF. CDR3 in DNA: TGCGCCAGCAGCTTGGAGACACAGATCTCTGGTTCACCCCTCCACTTT.

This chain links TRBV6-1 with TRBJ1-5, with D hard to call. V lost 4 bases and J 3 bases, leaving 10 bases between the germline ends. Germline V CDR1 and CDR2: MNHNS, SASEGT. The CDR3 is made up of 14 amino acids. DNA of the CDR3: TGTGCCAGCAGTGGGACCGCCTTCAATCAGCCCCAGCATTTT. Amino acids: CASSGTAFNQPQHF.

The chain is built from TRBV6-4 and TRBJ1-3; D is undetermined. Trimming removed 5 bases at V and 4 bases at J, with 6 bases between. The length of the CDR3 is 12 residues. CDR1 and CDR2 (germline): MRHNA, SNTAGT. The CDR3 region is CASSTPGNTIYF. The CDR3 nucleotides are TGTGCCAGCAGTACCCCCGGAAACACCATATATTTT.

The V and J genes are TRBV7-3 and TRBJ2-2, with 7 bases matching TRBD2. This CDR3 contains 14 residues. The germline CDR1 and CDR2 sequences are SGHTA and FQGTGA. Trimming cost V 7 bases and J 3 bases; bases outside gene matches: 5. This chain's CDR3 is CASKTSSYTGELFF. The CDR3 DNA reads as TGTGCCAGCAAGACTAGCTCCTACACCGGGGAGCTGTTTTTT.

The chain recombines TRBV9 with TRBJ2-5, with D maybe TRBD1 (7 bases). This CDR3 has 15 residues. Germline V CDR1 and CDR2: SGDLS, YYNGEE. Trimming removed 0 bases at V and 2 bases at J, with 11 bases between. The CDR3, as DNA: TGTGCCAGCAGCGTAGTTGCGGGACAGCAAGAGACCCAGTACTTC. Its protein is CASSVVAGQQETQYF. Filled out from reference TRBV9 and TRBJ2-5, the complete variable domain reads DSGVTQTPKHLITATGQRVTLRCSPRSGDLSVYWYQQSLDQGLQFLIQYYNGEERAKGNILERFSAQQFPDLHSELNLSSLELGDSALYFCASSVVAGQQETQYFGPGTRLLVL.

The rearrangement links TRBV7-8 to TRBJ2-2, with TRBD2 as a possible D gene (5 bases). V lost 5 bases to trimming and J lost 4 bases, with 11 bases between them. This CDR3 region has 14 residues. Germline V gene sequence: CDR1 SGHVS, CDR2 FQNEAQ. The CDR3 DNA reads TGTGCCAGCAGCCTTCGGGATCGCACCGGGGAGCTGTTTTTT. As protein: CASSLRDRTGELFF.

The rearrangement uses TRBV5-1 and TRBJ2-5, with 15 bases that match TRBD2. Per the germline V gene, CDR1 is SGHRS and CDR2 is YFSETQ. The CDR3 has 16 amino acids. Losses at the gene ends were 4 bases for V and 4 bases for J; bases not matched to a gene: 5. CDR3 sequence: CASSGLAGGTLETQYF. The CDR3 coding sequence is TGCGCCAGCAGCGGACTAGCGGGAGGGACTTTAGAGACCCAGTACTTC.

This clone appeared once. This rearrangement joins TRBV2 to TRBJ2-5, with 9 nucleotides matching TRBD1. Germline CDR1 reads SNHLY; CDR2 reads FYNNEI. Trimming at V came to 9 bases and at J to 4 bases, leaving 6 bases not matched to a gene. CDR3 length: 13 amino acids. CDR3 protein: CASYRGRRETQYF. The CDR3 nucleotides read TGTGCCAGTTACAGGGGGCGCAGAGAGACCCAGTACTTC.

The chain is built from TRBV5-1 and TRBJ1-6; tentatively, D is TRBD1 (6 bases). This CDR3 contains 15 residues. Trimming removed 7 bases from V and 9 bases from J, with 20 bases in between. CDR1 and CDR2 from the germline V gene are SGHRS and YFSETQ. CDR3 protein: CASCPRAGGVSPLHF. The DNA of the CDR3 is TGCGCCAGCTGCCCTCGAGCGGGGGGCGTTTCACCCCTCCACTTT.

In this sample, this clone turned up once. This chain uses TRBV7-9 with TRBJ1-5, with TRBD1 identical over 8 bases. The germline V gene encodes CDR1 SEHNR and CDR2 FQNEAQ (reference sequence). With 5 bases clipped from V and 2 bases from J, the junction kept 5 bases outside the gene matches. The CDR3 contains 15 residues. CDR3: CASSPTGGGNQPQHF. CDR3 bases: TGTGCCAGCAGCCCAACAGGGGGAGGCAATCAGCCCCAGCATTTT.

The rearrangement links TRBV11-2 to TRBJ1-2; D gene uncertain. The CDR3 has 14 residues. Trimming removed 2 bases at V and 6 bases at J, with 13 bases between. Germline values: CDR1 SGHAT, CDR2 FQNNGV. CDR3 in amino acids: CASSLFPAIHGYTF. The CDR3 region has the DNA TGTGCCAGCAGCTTATTTCCAGCAATCCATGGCTACACCTTC.

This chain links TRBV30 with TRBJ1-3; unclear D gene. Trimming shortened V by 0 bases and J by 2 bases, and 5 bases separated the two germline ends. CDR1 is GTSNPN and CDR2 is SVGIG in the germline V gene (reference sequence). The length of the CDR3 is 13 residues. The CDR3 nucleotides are TGTGCCTGGAGTGTCAATACTGGAAACACCATATATTTT. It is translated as CAWSVNTGNTIYF.

CDR3 residues: CASSQDPPGMNSPLHF. Written as DNA, the CDR3 is TGCGCCAGCAGCCAAGATCCCCCGGGGATGAATTCACCCCTCCACTTT. The chain uses TRBV4-1 and TRBJ1-6; D not resolved. Trimming removed 0 bases from V and 7 bases from J, with 13 bases in between. Germline CDR1 reads MGHRA; CDR2 reads YSYEKL. The CDR3 runs 16 residues.

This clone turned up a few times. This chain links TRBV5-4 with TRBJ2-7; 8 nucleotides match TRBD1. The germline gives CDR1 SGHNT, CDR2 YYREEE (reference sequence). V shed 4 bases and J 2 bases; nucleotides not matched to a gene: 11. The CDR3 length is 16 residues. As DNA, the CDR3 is TGTGCCAGCAGCCCCGCTCCAGGGGGCGCAACCTACGAGCAGTACTTC. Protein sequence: CASSPAPGGATYEQYF.

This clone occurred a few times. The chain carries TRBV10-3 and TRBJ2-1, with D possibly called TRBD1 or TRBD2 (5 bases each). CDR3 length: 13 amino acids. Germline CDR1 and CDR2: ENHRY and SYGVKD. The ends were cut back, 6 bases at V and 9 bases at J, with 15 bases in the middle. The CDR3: CAISPKRDREQFF. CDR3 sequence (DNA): TGTGCCATCAGCCCAAAAAGGGACCGTGAGCAGTTCTTC.

This chain's CDR3 is CASLLSGTGGGTQYF. The CDR3 coding sequence is TGTGCCAGCCTCCTTAGCGGGACCGGGGGGGGGACCCAGTACTTC. The chain combines TRBV2 with TRBJ2-5; 8 nucleotides align to TRBD2. CDR3 length: 15 amino acids. Germline CDR1 reads SNHLY; CDR2 reads FYNNEI. V lost 8 bases to trimming and J lost 7 bases; unmatched junction nucleotides: 15.

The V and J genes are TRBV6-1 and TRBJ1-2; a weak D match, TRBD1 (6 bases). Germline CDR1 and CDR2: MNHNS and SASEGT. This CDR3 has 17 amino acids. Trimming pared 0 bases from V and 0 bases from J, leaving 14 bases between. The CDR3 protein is CASSEAHGTLANYGYTF. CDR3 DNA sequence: TGTGCCAGCAGTGAAGCGCATGGGACACTAGCTAACTATGGCTACACCTTC.